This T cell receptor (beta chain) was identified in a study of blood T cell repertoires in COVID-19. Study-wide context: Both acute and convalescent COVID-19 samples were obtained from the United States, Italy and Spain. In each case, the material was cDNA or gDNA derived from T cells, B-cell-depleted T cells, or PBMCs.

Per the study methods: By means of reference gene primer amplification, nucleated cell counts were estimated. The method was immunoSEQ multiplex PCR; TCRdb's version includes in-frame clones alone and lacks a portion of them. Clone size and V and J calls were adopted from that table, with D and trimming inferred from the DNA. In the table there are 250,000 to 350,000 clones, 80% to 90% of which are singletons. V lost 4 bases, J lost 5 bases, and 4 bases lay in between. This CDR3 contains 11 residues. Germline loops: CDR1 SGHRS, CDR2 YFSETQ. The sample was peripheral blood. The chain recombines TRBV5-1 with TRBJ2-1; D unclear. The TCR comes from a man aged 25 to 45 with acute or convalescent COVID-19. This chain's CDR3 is CASSLHNEQFF. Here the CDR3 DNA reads TGCGCCAGCAGCCTTCACAATGAGCAGTTCTTC.